One and the same sample provided the 15 T cell receptor beta chains below, sequenced in a study of blood T cell repertoires in COVID-19. Produced via immunoSEQ multiplex PCR; TCRdb's table is partial and in-frame only. Altogether 80,000 or so clones are present, around 80% being singletons, with the ten largest covering 9.5% to 15%. Sequences were obtained from peripheral blood. Receptor source: an elderly man with acute or convalescent COVID-19.

CDR3 nucleotides: TGCGCCAGCATGGGGGACAGGGATCAGCCCCAGCATTTT. Translating gives CASMGDRDQPQHF. V gene TRBV10-2 combines with J gene TRBJ1-5, with 9 bases matching TRBD1. The CDR3 has 13 residues. After removal of 7 bases from V and 5 bases from J, the junction contained 3 bases not matched to a gene. Germline CDR1 reads WSHSY; CDR2 reads SAAADI.

Written as DNA, the CDR3 is TGTGCCATCAGTGCAGGGGACGGGGAGCTGTTTTTT. It specifies CAISAGDGELFF. V and J are TRBV10-3 and TRBJ2-2; possibly TRBD1 for D (6 bases). CDR3 size: 12 residues. Germline V gives CDR1 ENHRY, CDR2 SYGVKD. The germline V and J ends were trimmed by 4 bases and 7 bases, with 7 bases remaining between them.

This chain uses TRBV19 with TRBJ2-7; 12 bases are a match to TRBD2. V lost 3 bases and J lost 4; bases outside the gene matches: 7. From germline, CDR1 is LNHDA and CDR2 SQIVND (reference sequence). The CDR3 totals 16 residues. CDR3 sequence reads: CASSIGGTSGRYEQYF. The CDR3 region has the DNA TGTGCCAGTAGTATTGGGGGGACTAGCGGGCGTTACGAGCAGTACTTC.

The chain is built from TRBV6-6 and TRBJ2-5; 7 positions match TRBD1. Trimming removed 6 bases from V and 2 bases from J; junction bases left unmatched: 6. Germline V gives CDR1 MNHNY, CDR2 SVGAGI (reference sequence). The CDR3 extends over 14 amino acids. This CDR3 reads CASSRGTEQETQYF. CDR3 sequence (DNA): TGTGCCAGCAGCAGGGGGACCGAACAAGAGACCCAGTACTTC.

The V gene is TRBV5-4, the J gene TRBJ1-2, with TRBD1 matching 7 bases. V lost 4 bases and J lost 8; bases outside the gene matches: 8. The CDR3 consists of 13 residues. In germline, CDR1 is SGHNT, CDR2 YYREEE (reference sequence). CDR3 DNA: TGTGCCAGCAGCCGAACAGGGGTACTCGGCTACACCTTC. Encoded protein: CASSRTGVLGYTF. The variable domain in full, with the rest retrieved from reference TRBV5-4 and TRBJ1-2, is ETGVTQSPTHLIKTRGQQVTLRCSSQSGHNTVSWYQQALGQGPQFIFQYYREEENGRGNFPPRFSGLQFPNYSSELNVNALELDDSALYLCASSRTGVLGYTFGSGTRLTVV.

This chain links TRBV5-5 with TRBJ1-1; possibly TRBD1 for D (5 bases). The ends were cut back, 8 bases at V and 10 bases at J, with 9 bases in the middle. The CDR3 is made up of 9 amino acids. CDR1 is SGHKS and CDR2 is YYEKEE in the germline V gene (reference sequence). The chain's CDR3 is CARTGRAFF. The CDR3 nucleotides read TGTGCCAGAACAGGTAGAGCTTTCTTT. The full variable domain, with the rest looked up from reference TRBV5-5 and TRBJ1-1, is DAGVTQSPTHLIKTRGQQVTLRCSPISGHKSVSWYQQVLGQGPQFIFQYYEKEERGRGNFPDRFSARQFPNYSSELNVNALLLGDSALYLCARTGRAFFGQGTRLTVV.

The rearrangement uses TRBV12-5 and TRBJ2-7; D is unresolved. CDR3 length: 17 residues. Deletions cut 0 bases from V and 2 bases from J, with 17 bases between. Germline CDR1 is LGHNT and CDR2 is FRNRAP. CDR3 in DNA: TGTGCTAGTGGTTTGGTCTCCCTCGAACAGAGACCCTACGAGCAGTACTTC. Its translation is CASGLVSLEQRPYEQYF.

This clone was recorded once. The rearrangement uses TRBV5-4 and TRBJ1-5, with 7 bases aligning to TRBD1. After removal of 0 bases from V and 2 bases from J, the junction contained 8 bases not matched to a gene. The CDR3 spans 17 residues. The V gene's germline CDR1 is SGHNT and CDR2 YYREEE (reference sequence). CDR3 coding DNA: TGTGCCAGCAGCTTGGGGCTACAGGGGCCCGGCAATCAGCCCCAGCATTTT. Translation: CASSLGLQGPGNQPQHF.

This clone came up once. The CDR3 protein is CASTPPGGGRGYGYTF. In DNA form, the CDR3 reads TGTGCCAGTACCCCTCCCGGCGGGGGTCGGGGCTATGGCTACACCTTC. The gene calls are TRBV19 and TRBJ1-2, with D perhaps TRBD1 (5 bases). The CDR3 extends over 16 amino acids. The germline V and J ends were trimmed by 7 bases and 4 bases, with 22 bases remaining between them. From germline, CDR1 is LNHDA and CDR2 SQIVND (reference sequence).

The gene calls are TRBV6-1 and TRBJ1-5; 7 bases agree with TRBD1. V lost 3 bases, J lost 6 bases, and 5 bases stayed unmatched. Germline V CDR1 and CDR2: MNHNS, SASEGT. There are 14 residues in the CDR3. Written as DNA, the CDR3 is TGTGCCAGCAGTGAGTCGGCAGGGGGTCAGCCCCAGCATTTT. Translating it yields CASSESAGGQPQHF.

This clone was observed once. The J gene is TRBJ2-6, the V gene TRBV6-2 or TRBV6-3; the match to TRBD1 covers 7 bases. Unmatched junction bases numbered 5, after V lost 2 bases and J lost 4 bases. The CDR3 is 16 amino acids. In germline, CDR1 is MNHEY, CDR2 SVGEGT. In DNA, the CDR3 is TGTGCCAGCAGTTACAGGGGGCGCGCCGGGGCCAACGTCCTGACTTTC. This sequence encodes CASSYRGRAGANVLTF.

The gene calls are TRBV5-4 and TRBJ2-1, with D tentatively TRBD1 (5 bases). The CDR3 runs to 16 residues. Germline V gives CDR1 SGHNT, CDR2 YYREEE (reference sequence). V lost 4 bases, J lost 1 base, and 15 bases lay in between. The DNA for the CDR3 is TGTGCCAGCAGCCACCAAAGGGGCGGATCCTACAATGAGCAGTTCTTC. Its translation: CASSHQRGGSYNEQFF.

J is TRBJ2-1 and V is TRBV5-1, with TRBD2 matching 8 bases. The CDR3 is made up of 13 amino acids. J was trimmed by 14 bases and V by 6 bases; bases with no gene match: 13. Germline assignment: CDR1 SGHRS and CDR2 YFSETQ. DNA of the CDR3: TGCGCCAGCACCGGCGGGGGGCTTAGGGTCGAGTTCTTC. Protein: CASTGGGLRVEFF.

The CDR3 DNA sequence: TGCGCCAGCAGCCAAATAAGCAGGGGGAACACTGAAGCTTTCTTT. Translation: CASSQISRGNTEAFF. The V call is TRBV4-1, the J call TRBJ1-1; weak D call: TRBD1 (6 bases). The CDR3 totals 15 residues. Trimming pared 2 bases from V and 1 base from J, leaving 11 bases between. Germline V gene sequence: CDR1 MGHRA, CDR2 YSYEKL.

This chain joins TRBV20-1 and TRBJ1-2, with TRBD1 matching over 9 bases. The CDR3 contains 14 residues. The ends lost 3 bases at V and 7 bases at J; junction bases unmatched: 9. Germline V gene sequence: CDR1 DFQATT, CDR2 SNEGSKA (reference sequence). The CDR3, as DNA: TGCAGTGCTAGTGGGACAGGGCCCCTTAGTGGCTACACCTTC. The encoded protein is CSASGTGPLSGYTF.